The sequence of this T cell receptor beta chain was determined in a study of blood T cell repertoires in COVID-19 (dated by TCRdb to 2020 to 2021). For context, the study as a whole: Collaborator samples came from the United States, Italy and Spain and covered acute and convalescent phases of COVID-19. Subjects who had been exposed to COVID-19, were actively infected with it, or had recovered from it provided the deeply sampled blood TCRbeta repertoires that made up the dataset. A freely available public database, intended as a resource for researchers studying the immune response to SARS-CoV-2, is where the repertoires were released. The prospective study material was composed of cDNA or gDNA derived from T cells, B-cell-depleted T cells, or PBMCs. A de-identified subject ID, COVID-19 status, age in years and sex were almost always included in the sample metadata. The samples were drawn from the first 160 participants of the ongoing ImmuneRACE study and from 1,254 subjects provided by 6 global collaborators. Where available, HLA class I and class II types were taken from metadata supplied by the sample provider and were not determined by assay-based typing.

The collaborating institutions used their own protocols to collect whole blood in K2EDTA tubes. For TCRbeta analysis, collaborator samples were shipped as frozen whole blood, as isolated PBMCs, or as DNA extracted from either sample type. What the study reported, not specific to this receptor: The amount of clinical and demographic metadata varied by source and participant and was provided uncurated.

Spanning cysteine to phenylalanine, the CDR3 consists of 13 amino acids. Left in the record is the CDR3 DNA by itself, 39 bases read in frame from the first base. Trimming removed 4 bases from V and 0 bases from J, leaving 6 bases between the germline ends. Taken from the germline V gene (reference sequence), the CDR1 and CDR2 loops are LGHDT and YNNKEL. TCRbeta CDR3 regions were amplified from genomic DNA by means of the immunoSEQ Assay, a bias-controlled multiplex PCR. Per the original workflow: Nucleated cell counts per sample were estimated from amplification of reference gene primers within the assay. To quantify the absolute abundance of each unique TCRbeta CDR3 rearrangement, sequence reads were collapsed and filtered. Productive Simpson clonality was computed per sample as the square root of Simpson's diversity index over productive rearrangements. TCRdb limited this immuneACCESS table to in-frame rearrangements with V and J called. A share of clones is missing; checked studies link under half to unresolved V genes, and the rest is unexplained. That table supplies the V and J calls and clone size; D and trimming were determined from the DNA. The sample includes 100,000 to 150,000 clones, with about 85% observed a single time. The ten largest clones represent about 12% of the sample.

To note about this clone: Its cognate antigen has yet to be identified. No much larger clone exists at a distance of one base, and base qualities are not known.

Rearrangement joined TRBV3-1 (or the pseudogene TRBV3-2) to TRBJ1-1; the D region possibly corresponds to TRBD1 (5 bases align). The sample comprised peripheral blood. The receptor was isolated from a man in his 60s with acute or convalescent COVID-19. The DNA is TGTGCCAGCAGCCGCAGGGTGAACACTGAAGCTTTCTTT. Its protein product is CASSRRVNTEAFF.